This TCR beta chain was obtained from a study of blood T cell repertoires in COVID-19. Whole-study context: The United States, Italy and Spain provided the acute and convalescent COVID-19 samples.

Repertoires were generated with immunoSEQ multiplex PCR, while TCRdb's copy carries only in-frame clones and drops some. The table has a few hundred thousand clones, around nine tenths seen once. This clone was seen once. Living in under 30 US areas, the participants were between 18 and 89 years of age. Self-reported history from a screening survey and questionnaire set each donor's cohort. Trimming at V came to 0 bases and at J to 7 bases, leaving 5 bases not matched to a gene. The CDR3 is 16 amino acids. Looked up from germline, CDR1 is SGHTS and CDR2 is YDEGEE. The specimen was PBMCs or T cells enriched from blood (not recorded which). The receptor was isolated from a woman in her fifties or sixties who had recovered from COVID-19. The chain is built from TRBV5-8 and TRBJ1-6, with 9 positions matching TRBD1. The CDR3: CASSLEGTGSNSPLHF. The CDR3 region has the DNA TGTGCCAGCAGCTTGGAGGGGACAGGGTCCAATTCACCCCTCCACTTT.